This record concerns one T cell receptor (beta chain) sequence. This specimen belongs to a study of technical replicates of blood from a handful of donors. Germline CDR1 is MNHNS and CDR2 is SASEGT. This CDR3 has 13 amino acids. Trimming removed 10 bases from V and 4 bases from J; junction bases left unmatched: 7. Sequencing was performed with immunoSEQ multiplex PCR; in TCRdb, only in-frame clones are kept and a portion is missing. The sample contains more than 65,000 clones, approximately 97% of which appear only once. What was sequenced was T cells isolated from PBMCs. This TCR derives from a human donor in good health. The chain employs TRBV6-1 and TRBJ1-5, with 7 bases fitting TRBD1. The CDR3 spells CATGTEFNQPQHF. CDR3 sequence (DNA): TGTGCCACCGGGACAGAGTTTAATCAGCCCCAGCATTTT.